The next 25 T cell receptor beta chains were all read from a single sample in a study of human T cells and chemical hapten exposure. This sample's time point: patch test 1, 2 weeks after DPC sensitization. Treatment described: therapeutic diphenylcyclopropenone sensitization with weekly scalp DPC. Each CDR3 protein is one row after TCRdb ran MiXCR on the RACE reads. The sample lists tens of thousands of distinct CDR3 sequences; around 10% were seen once. Source: whole blood, taken in connection with sensitization to the hapten diphenylcyclopropenone (DPC). These receptors all come from a woman in her forties or fifties with alopecia areata. Some clones in this sample may be carry-over from other donors' samples.

This clonotype came up many times. V gene TRBV12-3 or TRBV12-4 combines with J gene TRBJ1-3, with D perhaps matching TRBD1 (5 bases). This CDR3 spans 18 amino acids. Between the trimmed V and J ends, which lost 0 bases and 0 bases, there was a span of 15 bases. CDR3 sequence reads: CASSLARGGGGSGNTIYF. The CDR3 region has the DNA TGTGCCAGCAGTTTAGCGAGGGGTGGTGGAGGCTCTGGAAACACCATATATTTT.

J is TRBJ2-4 and V is TRBV6-5, with TRBD1 matching over 10 bases. From germline, CDR1 is MNHEY and CDR2 SVGAGI. Trimming removed 6 bases from V and 6 bases from J; junction bases left unmatched: 8. This CDR3 spans 15 amino acids. CDR3 residues: CASSGDRGVGNIQYF. The DNA for the CDR3 is TGTGCCAGCAGCGGGGACAGGGGTGTTGGAAACATTCAGTACTTC.

This clonotype appeared many times. The rearrangement links TRBV20-1 to TRBJ1-2; D unresolved. The V and J ends lost 3 bases and 5 bases respectively, with 7 bases between them. Germline CDR1 and CDR2: DFQATT and SNEGSKA (reference sequence). The CDR3 covers 11 residues. CDR3 in amino acids: CSARATYGYTF. The CDR3 DNA sequence: TGCAGTGCTAGGGCCACGTATGGCTACACCTTC.

This clonotype was observed at least ten times. The genes are TRBV20-1 and TRBJ2-5; D unresolved. The CDR3 runs 12 residues. Germline V CDR1 and CDR2: DFQATT, SNEGSKA (reference sequence). Trimming stripped 5 bases from V and 3 bases from J, with 10 bases between. Written as DNA, the CDR3 is TGCAGTGCTCTACAGAGAAAAGAGACCCAGTACTTC. Translation gives CSALQRKETQYF.

The chain links TRBV10-3 to TRBJ1-1; D uncertain. CDR1 and CDR2 from the germline V gene are ENHRY and SYGVKD. Trimming cost V 11 bases and J 0 bases, with 13 bases left between them. The CDR3 has 13 amino acids. As DNA, the CDR3 is TGTGCCTCCGAGGGTCAGATGAACACTGAAGCTTTCTTT. This gives the protein CASEGQMNTEAFF.

The CDR3 region is CSARRQDSNQPQHF. In DNA form, the CDR3 reads TGCAGTGCTAGAAGACAAGATAGCAATCAGCCCCAGCATTTT. The chain links TRBV20-1 to TRBJ1-5, with D unclear. The germline gives CDR1 DFQATT, CDR2 SNEGSKA (reference sequence). The CDR3 extends over 14 amino acids. Trimming stripped 2 bases from V and 0 bases from J, with 8 bases between.

The rearrangement joins TRBV9 to TRBJ2-2; no clear D gene. The germline gives CDR1 SGDLS, CDR2 YYNGEE. This CDR3 has 14 amino acids. With 6 bases removed from V and 5 bases from J, the gap between germline ends came to 14 bases. CDR3 nucleotide sequence: TGTGCCAGCACCCATAATCTTCGAACCGGGGAGCTGTTTTTT. Encoded protein: CASTHNLRTGELFF.

The gene calls are TRBV5-1 and TRBJ2-1; D ambiguous. The V end was cut by 0 bases, the J end by 0 bases, with 7 bases between. The germline gives CDR1 SGHRS, CDR2 YFSETQ. This CDR3 region has 15 residues. The CDR3, as DNA: TGCGCCAGCAGCTTGGAGTCGAGCTCCTACAATGAGCAGTTCTTC. Translating gives CASSLESSSYNEQFF.

The chain employs TRBV3-1 and TRBJ2-7, with a possible D match to TRBD1 (5 bases). V was pared by 0 bases and J by 5 bases, with 17 bases between. The germline V gene encodes CDR1 LGHDT and CDR2 YNNKEL (reference sequence). CDR3 size: 16 residues. The CDR3, as DNA: TGTGCCAGCAGCCAAGATCCGGCAGGGCGAAGAAACGAGCAGTACTTC. It encodes CASSQDPAGRRNEQYF.

This clonotype showed up just a few times. The V and J genes are TRBV6-1 and TRBJ2-5; 8 nucleotides align to TRBD1. Germline-derived CDR1 and CDR2 are MNHNS and SASEGT. The ends lost 6 bases at V and 5 bases at J; junction bases unmatched: 11. This CDR3 comprises 15 residues. CDR3 loop: CASSDPSGGRETQYF. The CDR3 region has the DNA TGTGCCAGCAGCGACCCGTCAGGGGGCCGGGAGACCCAGTACTTC.

The table lists this clonotype with many counts. The chain couples TRBV6-4 to TRBJ2-1, with TRBD2 matching over 12 bases. This CDR3 comprises 17 residues. CDR1 and CDR2 (germline): MRHNA, SNTAGT. The V and J ends lost 4 bases and 9 bases, in that order; junction bases with no gene match: 13. The DNA for the CDR3 is TGTGCCAGCAGTGCAGATGACGGACTAGCGGGAAGTGGTGAGCAGTTCTTC. Translating it yields CASSADDGLAGSGEQFF.

The chain employs TRBV27 and TRBJ1-2; 9 bases fit TRBD1. Germline V gives CDR1 MNHEY, CDR2 SMNVEV (reference sequence). The CDR3 runs 15 residues. Unmatched junction bases numbered 5, after V lost 0 bases and J lost 6 bases. The CDR3 bases are TGTGCCAGCAGTTTATCCACAGGGGGCGTCGATGGCTACACCTTC. Translation: CASSLSTGGVDGYTF.

This clonotype came up a few times. The CDR3 sequence is CTPGAGGPLSTDTQYF. For the CDR3, the DNA is TGCACCCCCGGTGCGGGAGGTCCCCTTAGCACAGATACGCAGTATTTT. The rearrangement links TRBV20-1 to TRBJ2-3, with 8 bases matching TRBD2. The CDR3 contains 16 residues. Germline CDR1 and CDR2: DFQATT and SNEGSKA (reference sequence).

There are many counts of this clonotype. The chain links TRBV7-9 to TRBJ2-3, with 11 bases aligning to TRBD2. Germline V gene data show CDR1 as SEHNR and CDR2 as FQNEAQ (reference sequence). The J segment lost 4 bases and the V segment lost 5 bases, leaving 8 bases of the junction unmatched. The CDR3 contains 16 residues. In nucleotides, the CDR3 is TGTGCCAGCAGCCCGATACTAGCGGGGGTGGCAGATACGCAGTATTTT. This codes for CASSPILAGVADTQYF.

This clonotype has more than one count but fewer than ten. The chain couples TRBV7-8 to TRBJ2-7; 7 bases line up with TRBD1. The CDR3 is 15 amino acids. Germline lookup yields CDR1 SGHVS and CDR2 FQNEAQ. Trimming removed 5 bases from V and 0 bases from J; junction bases left unmatched: 7. The CDR3 coding sequence is TGTGCCAGCAGCAAGGGACAGCCAAGCTCCTACGAGCAGTACTTC. This encodes CASSKGQPSSYEQYF.

This clonotype was detected many times. V is TRBV6-2 or TRBV6-3 and J is TRBJ2-1; unclear D gene. Trimming removed 2 bases from V and 6 bases from J, with 5 bases in between. This CDR3 has 12 amino acids. Germline V gene lookup returns CDR1 MNHEY and CDR2 SVGEGT. CDR3: CASSYPSNEQFF. The CDR3 DNA sequence: TGTGCCAGCAGTTACCCTTCCAATGAGCAGTTCTTC.

This clonotype was observed a handful of times. The rearrangement joins TRBV21-1 to TRBJ2-7. TRBV21-1 is listed as a pseudogene. The CDR3 totals 16 residues. CDR3 amino acids: CASSKVRLAVLYEQYF. CDR3 bases: TGTGCCAGCAGCAAAGTTCGGCTCGCTGTACTCTACGAGCAGTACTTC.

This clonotype was detected ten times or more. The rearrangement uses TRBV20-1 and TRBJ2-7; no clear D. V lost 3 bases to trimming and J lost 3 bases, with 9 bases between them. CDR1 and CDR2 (germline): DFQATT, SNEGSKA (reference sequence). There are 12 residues in the CDR3. This CDR3 is CSASPLIYEQYF. In nucleotides, the CDR3 is TGCAGTGCTAGCCCCCTTATCTACGAGCAGTACTTC.

This clonotype was seen repeatedly, ten times or more. The V and J genes are TRBV2 and TRBJ2-7; 12 bases agree with TRBD1. CDR3 size: 14 residues. In germline, CDR1 is SNHLY, CDR2 FYNNEI. The trim removed 6 bases at V and 4 bases at J, leaving 4 bases unmatched. The CDR3 spells CASRGQGAWYEQYF. CDR3 DNA: TGTGCCAGCAGGGGACAGGGGGCATGGTACGAGCAGTACTTC.

This clonotype was recorded a few times. The CDR3 reads CASSFYDRRVTDTQYF. In DNA, the CDR3 is TGTGCCAGCAGCTTCTACGACCGAAGGGTAACAGATACGCAGTATTTT. This chain links TRBV5-6 with TRBJ2-3; unclear D gene. The CDR3 consists of 16 residues. Germline V lookup: CDR1 SGHDT, CDR2 YYEEEE. V was pared by 2 bases and J by 3 bases, with 16 bases between.

This sequence joins TRBV2 and TRBJ2-3; D possibly uses TRBD1 or TRBD2 (5 bases each). Trimming left V 5 bases short and J 2 bases short, with 23 bases between. Germline CDR1 and CDR2: SNHLY and FYNNEI. The CDR3 consists of 18 residues. CDR3 sequence: CASSLRGRSGPNTDTQYF. In DNA, the CDR3 is TGTGCCAGCAGTCTGAGGGGCAGGTCCGGACCCAACACAGATACGCAGTATTTT.

This clonotype turned up a few times. J is TRBJ1-1 and V is TRBV5-6; possibly TRBD1 for D (6 bases). V dropped 1 base and J dropped 2 bases, with 12 bases sitting between them. The V gene's germline CDR1 is SGHDT and CDR2 YYEEEE. The CDR3 loop spans 15 amino acids. For the CDR3, the DNA is TGTGCCAGCAGCTTGAGGGGGGCGAGAAACACTGAAGCTTTCTTT. It translates to CASSLRGARNTEAFF.

This rearrangement joins TRBV23-1 to TRBJ2-7, with 12 bases matching TRBD2. TRBV23-1 is an ORF; its function is uncertain. The CDR3 totals 19 residues. J lost 3 bases, V lost 2 bases, and 14 bases had no gene match. CDR3 amino acids: CASSQPGLAGVSRCYEQYF. CDR3 DNA sequence: TGCGCCAGCAGTCAACCGGGACTAGCGGGTGTCTCCAGGTGCTACGAGCAGTACTTC.

This clonotype was recorded a few times. This chain joins TRBV2 and TRBJ1-4; 8 bases are a match to TRBD1. This CDR3 has 13 amino acids. The V and J ends lost 8 bases and 5 bases, in that order; junction bases with no gene match: 4. Germline V CDR1 and CDR2: SNHLY, FYNNEI. This CDR3 reads CASRTGRNEKLFF. In nucleotides, the CDR3 is TGTGCCAGCCGGACAGGGCGGAATGAAAAACTGTTTTTT.

This clonotype has a handful of counts. The chain has TRBV20-1 and TRBJ1-1, with D maybe TRBD1 (6 bases). V lost 4 bases, J lost 3 bases, and 18 bases lay in between. CDR1 and CDR2 from the germline V gene are DFQATT and SNEGSKA (reference sequence). The CDR3 covers 15 residues. The CDR3 loop is CSATHRARGDTEAFF. CDR3 DNA: TGCAGTGCTACACACAGGGCCAGGGGCGACACTGAAGCTTTCTTT.